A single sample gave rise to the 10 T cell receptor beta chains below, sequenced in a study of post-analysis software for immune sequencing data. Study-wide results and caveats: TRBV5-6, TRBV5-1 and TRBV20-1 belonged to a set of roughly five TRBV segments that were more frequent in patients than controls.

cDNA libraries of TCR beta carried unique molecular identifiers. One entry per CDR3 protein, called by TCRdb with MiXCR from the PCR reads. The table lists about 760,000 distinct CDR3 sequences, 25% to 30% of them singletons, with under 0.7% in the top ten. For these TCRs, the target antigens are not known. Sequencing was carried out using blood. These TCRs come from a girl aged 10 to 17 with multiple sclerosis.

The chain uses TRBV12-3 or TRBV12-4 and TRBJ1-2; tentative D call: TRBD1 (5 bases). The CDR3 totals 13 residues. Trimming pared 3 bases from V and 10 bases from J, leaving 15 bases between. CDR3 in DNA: TGTGCCAGCAGTTTTGGCGCCCAGGGAGACTACACCTTC. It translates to CASSFGAQGDYTF.

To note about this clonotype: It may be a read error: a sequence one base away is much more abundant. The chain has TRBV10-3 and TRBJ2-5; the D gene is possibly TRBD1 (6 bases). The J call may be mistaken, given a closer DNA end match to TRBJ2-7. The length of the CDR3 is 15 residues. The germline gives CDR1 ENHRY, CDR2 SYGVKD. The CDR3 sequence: CAIRGDRIKTYEQYF. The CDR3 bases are TGTGCCATCAGAGGAGACAGGATCAAGACCTACGAGCAGTACTTC.

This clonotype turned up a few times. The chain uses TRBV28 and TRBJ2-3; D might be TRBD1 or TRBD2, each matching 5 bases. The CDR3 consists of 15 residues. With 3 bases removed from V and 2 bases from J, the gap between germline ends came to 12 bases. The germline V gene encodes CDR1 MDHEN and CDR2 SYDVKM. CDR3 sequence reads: CASSFLIGATDTQYF. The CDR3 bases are TGTGCCAGCAGTTTCCTGATCGGGGCCACAGATACGCAGTATTTT. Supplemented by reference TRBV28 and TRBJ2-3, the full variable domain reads DVKVTQSSRYLVKRTGEKVFLECVQDMDHENMFWYRQDPGLGLRLIYFSYDVKMKEKGDIPEGYSVSREKKERFSLILESASTNQTSMYLCASSFLIGATDTQYFGPGTRLTVL.

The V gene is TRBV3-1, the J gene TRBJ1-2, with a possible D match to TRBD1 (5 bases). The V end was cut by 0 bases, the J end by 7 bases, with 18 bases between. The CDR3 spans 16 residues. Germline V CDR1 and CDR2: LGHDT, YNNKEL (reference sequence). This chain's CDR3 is CASSQEAGHRNRGYTF. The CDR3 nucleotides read TGTGCCAGCAGCCAAGAGGCAGGACACCGTAATCGTGGCTACACCTTC.

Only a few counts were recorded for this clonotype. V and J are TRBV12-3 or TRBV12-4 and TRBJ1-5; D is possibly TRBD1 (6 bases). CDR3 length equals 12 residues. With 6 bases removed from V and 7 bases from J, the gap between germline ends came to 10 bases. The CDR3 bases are TGTGCCAGCAGCAGGGACACACAGCCCCAGCATTTT. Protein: CASSRDTQPQHF.

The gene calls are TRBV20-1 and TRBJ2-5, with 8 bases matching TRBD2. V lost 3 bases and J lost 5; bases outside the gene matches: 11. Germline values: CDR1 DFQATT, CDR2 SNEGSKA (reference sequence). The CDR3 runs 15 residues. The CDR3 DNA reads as TGCAGTGCTAGTCCGCGTCCAGCGGGAGTGGAGACCCAGTACTTC. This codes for CSASPRPAGVETQYF.

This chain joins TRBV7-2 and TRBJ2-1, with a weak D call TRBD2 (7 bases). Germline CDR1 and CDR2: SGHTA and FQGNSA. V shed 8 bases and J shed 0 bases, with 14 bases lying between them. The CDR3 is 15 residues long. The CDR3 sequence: CASRRGTISYNEQFF. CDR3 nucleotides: TGTGCCAGCCGGAGGGGGACTATCTCCTACAATGAGCAGTTCTTC.

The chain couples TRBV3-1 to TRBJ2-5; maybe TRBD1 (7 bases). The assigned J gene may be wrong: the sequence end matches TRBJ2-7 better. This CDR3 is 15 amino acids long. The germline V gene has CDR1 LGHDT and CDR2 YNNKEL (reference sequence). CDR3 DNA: TGTGCCAGCAGCCAAGCGGGCGGGACAGTTGACGAGCAGTACTTC. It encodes CASSQAGGTVDEQYF.

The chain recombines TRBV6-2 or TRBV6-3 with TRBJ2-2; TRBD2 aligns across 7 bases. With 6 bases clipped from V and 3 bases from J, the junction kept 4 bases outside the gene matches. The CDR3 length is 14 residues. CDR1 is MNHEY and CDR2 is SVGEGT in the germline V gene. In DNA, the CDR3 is TGTGCCAGCAGCCTAGCGGCCCACACCGGGGAGCTGTTTTTT. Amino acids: CASSLAAHTGELFF.

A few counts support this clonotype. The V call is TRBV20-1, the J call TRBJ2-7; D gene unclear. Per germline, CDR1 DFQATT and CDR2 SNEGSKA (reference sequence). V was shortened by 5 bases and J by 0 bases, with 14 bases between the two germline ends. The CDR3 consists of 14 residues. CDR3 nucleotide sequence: TGCAGTGCTCAACCGGACGTTAACTCCTACGAGCAGTACTTC. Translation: CSAQPDVNSYEQYF.